The rows below give T cell receptor beta chains drawn from one sample of a study of cytomegalovirus exposure and HLA in healthy donors. Generated by immunoSEQ multiplex PCR, the TCRdb table keeps only in-frame clones and is missing some. The table lists 130,000 or so clones, roughly three quarters of them singletons. Input material: PBMCs. All receptors derive from a woman aged 55-70 years in good health and CMV-seronegative. CDR3s leave out the opening cysteine and the closing phenylalanine or tryptophan. Each record gives: CDR3 protein, J gene, V gene.

CDR3: ASSSEGSGGWNEQF
J: TRBJ2-1
V: TRBV7-2

CDR3: AWAGTPPYEQY
J: TRBJ2-7
V: TRBV30

CDR3: ASSLRLGAGTGELF
J: TRBJ2-2
V: TRBV27

CDR3: ASSEGGAASYEQY
J: TRBJ2-7
V: TRBV10-1

CDR3: ASSQRPTGAGEEKLF
J: TRBJ1-4
V: TRBV4-1

CDR3: ASSLLGGGSVETQY
J: TRBJ2-5
V: TRBV7-2

CDR3: ASSPGPRTSLTNEQF
J: TRBJ2-1
V: TRBV19

CDR3: ASSLSRSSYNEQF
J: TRBJ2-1
V: TRBV7-2

CDR3: ASSFPLGTSGSYEQY
J: TRBJ2-7
V: TRBV5-4

CDR3: SVDGGASYNEQF
J: TRBJ2-1
V: TRBV29-1

CDR3: ASSRKGQELAQAF
J: TRBJ1-1
V: TRBV21-1

CDR3: ASHPTSGVAYEQY
J: .
V: TRBV5-1

CDR3: ASSLDGPSNQPQH
J: TRBJ1-5
V: TRBV5-1

CDR3: ASRGTGTGLNFEAF
J: TRBJ1-1
V: TRBV6-6

CDR3: ASSPPAETASTDTQY
J: TRBJ2-3
V: TRBV18

CDR3: ASSLTPDEQF
J: TRBJ2-1
V: TRBV7-3

CDR3: ASSVAGSPGLAAKGGELF
J: TRBJ2-2
V: TRBV9

CDR3: ASSPGWASVIEQY
J: TRBJ2-5
V: TRBV5-8

CDR3: ASSYPAGSYEQY
J: .
V: TRBV6-6